This T cell receptor beta chain comes out of a study of early T cells in non-severe SARS-CoV-2 infection. CDR3 length: 14 residues. Looked up from germline, CDR1 is DFQATT and CDR2 is SNEGSKA (reference sequence). Trimming took off 6 bases at V and 13 bases at J, with 27 bases between the two ends. Each CDR3 protein is one row after TCRdb ran MiXCR on the 5' RACE reads. The sample comprises around 70,000 distinct CDR3 sequences, around 12% of which are singletons, and 4% to 5.5% rests with the top ten. This clonotype showed up just a few times. The gene calls are TRBV20-1 and TRBJ1-1; D is unresolved. The sequencing input was whole blood. This TCR was recovered from an adult who was a healthcare worker with PCR-confirmed SARS-CoV-2 infection or an uninfected control (not recorded which). The CDR3 nucleotides read TGCAGTGCCAGAAGCTCGGGGTTAGAAGGGAAGGTTTTCTTT. Translating gives CSARSSGLEGKVFF.